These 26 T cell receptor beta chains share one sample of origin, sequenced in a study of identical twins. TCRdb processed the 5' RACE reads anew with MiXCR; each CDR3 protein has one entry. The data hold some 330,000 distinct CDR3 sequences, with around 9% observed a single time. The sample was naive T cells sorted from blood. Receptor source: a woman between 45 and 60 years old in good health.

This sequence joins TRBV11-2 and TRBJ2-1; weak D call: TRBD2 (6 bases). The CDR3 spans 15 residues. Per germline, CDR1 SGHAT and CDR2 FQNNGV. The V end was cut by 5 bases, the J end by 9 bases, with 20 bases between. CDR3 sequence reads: CASSESVLAGSEQFF. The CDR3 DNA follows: TGTGCCAGCAGCGAGAGCGTACTAGCCGGGAGTGAGCAGTTCTTC.

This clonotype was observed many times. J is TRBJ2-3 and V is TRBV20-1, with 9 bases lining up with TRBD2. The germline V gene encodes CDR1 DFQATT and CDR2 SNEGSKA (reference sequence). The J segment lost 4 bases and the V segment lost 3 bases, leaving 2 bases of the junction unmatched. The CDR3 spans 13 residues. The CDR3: CSASIAGADTQYF. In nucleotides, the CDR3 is TGCAGTGCTAGTATAGCGGGAGCAGATACGCAGTATTTT.

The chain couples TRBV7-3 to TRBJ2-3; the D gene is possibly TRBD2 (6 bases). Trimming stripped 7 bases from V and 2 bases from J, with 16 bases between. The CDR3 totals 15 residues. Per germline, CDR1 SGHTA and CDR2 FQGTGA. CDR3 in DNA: TGTGCCAGCACCCCGGGACTGGGAGTCACAGATACGCAGTATTTT. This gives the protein CASTPGLGVTDTQYF. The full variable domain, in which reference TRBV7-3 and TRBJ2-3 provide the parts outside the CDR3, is GAGVSQTPSNKVTEKGKYVELRCDPISGHTALYWYRQSLGQGPEFLIYFQGTGAADDSGLPNDRFFAVRPEGSVSTLKIQRTERGDSAVYLCASTPGLGVTDTQYFGPGTRLTVL.

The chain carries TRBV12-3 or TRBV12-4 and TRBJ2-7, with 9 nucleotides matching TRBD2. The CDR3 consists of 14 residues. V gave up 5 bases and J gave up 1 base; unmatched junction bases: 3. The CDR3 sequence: CASSTAGGSYEQYF. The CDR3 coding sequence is TGTGCCAGCAGTACGGCGGGGGGGTCCTACGAGCAGTACTTC.

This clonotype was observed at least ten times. CDR3: CASSYPSGSGRSNTGELFF. The CDR3 bases are TGCGCCAGCAGCTATCCCTCGGGTAGCGGGAGATCCAACACCGGGGAGCTGTTTTTT. V gene TRBV5-1 combines with J gene TRBJ2-2; TRBD2 agrees at 9 bases. Germline CDR1 reads SGHRS; CDR2 reads YFSETQ. The CDR3 covers 19 residues. With 3 bases clipped from V and 2 bases from J, the junction kept 14 bases outside the gene matches. The variable domain in full, with the rest retrieved from reference TRBV5-1 and TRBJ2-2, is KAGVTQTPRYLIKTRGQQVTLSCSPISGHRSVSWYQQTPGQGLQFLFEYFSETQRNKGNFPGRFSGRQFSNSRSEMNVSTLELGDSALYLCASSYPSGSGRSNTGELFFGEGSRLTVL.

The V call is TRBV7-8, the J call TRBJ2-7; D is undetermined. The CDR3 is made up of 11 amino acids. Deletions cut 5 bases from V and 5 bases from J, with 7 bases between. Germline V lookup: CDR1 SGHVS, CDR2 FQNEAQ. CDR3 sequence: CASSNFDEQYF. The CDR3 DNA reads TGTGCCAGCAGCAACTTCGACGAGCAGTACTTC.

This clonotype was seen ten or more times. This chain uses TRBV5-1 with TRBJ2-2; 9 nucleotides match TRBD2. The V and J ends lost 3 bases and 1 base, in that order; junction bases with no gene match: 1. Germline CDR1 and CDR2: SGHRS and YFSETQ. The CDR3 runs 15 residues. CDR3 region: CASSSTSGNTGELFF. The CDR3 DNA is TGCGCCAGCAGCTCGACTAGCGGGAACACCGGGGAGCTGTTTTTT.

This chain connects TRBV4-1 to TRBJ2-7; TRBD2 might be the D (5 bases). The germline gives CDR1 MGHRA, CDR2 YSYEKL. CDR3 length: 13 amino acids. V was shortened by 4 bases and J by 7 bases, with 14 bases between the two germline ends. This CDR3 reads CASSPSGPGEQYF. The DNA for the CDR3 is TGCGCCAGCAGCCCTAGTGGTCCGGGAGAGCAGTACTTC.

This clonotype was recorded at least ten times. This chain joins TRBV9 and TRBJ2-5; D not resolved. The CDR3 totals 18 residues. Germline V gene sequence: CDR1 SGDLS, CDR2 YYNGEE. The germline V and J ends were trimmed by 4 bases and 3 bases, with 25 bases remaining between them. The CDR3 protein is CASSPPGDSLEKEETQYF. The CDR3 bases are TGTGCCAGCAGCCCTCCAGGCGACTCGCTAGAGAAGGAAGAGACCCAGTACTTC. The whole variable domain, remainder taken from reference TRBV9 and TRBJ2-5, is DSGVTQTPKHLITATGQRVTLRCSPRSGDLSVYWYQQSLDQGLQFLIQYYNGEERAKGNILERFSAQQFPDLHSELNLSSLELGDSALYFCASSPPGDSLEKEETQYFGPGTRLLVL.

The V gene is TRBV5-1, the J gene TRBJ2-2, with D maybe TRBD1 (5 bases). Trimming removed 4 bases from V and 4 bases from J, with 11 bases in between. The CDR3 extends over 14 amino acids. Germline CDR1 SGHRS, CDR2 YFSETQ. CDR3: CASSQPGPTGELFF. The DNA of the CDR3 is TGCGCCAGCAGCCAGCCAGGGCCCACCGGGGAGCTGTTTTTT.

CDR3: CATSRELAGYETQYF. CDR3 sequence (DNA): TGTGCCACCAGCAGAGAACTAGCGGGATACGAGACCCAGTACTTC. The V and J genes are TRBV15 and TRBJ2-5, with 10 bases fitting TRBD2. Germline loops: CDR1 LNHNV, CDR2 YYDKDF (reference sequence). With 0 bases clipped from V and 5 bases from J, the junction kept 3 bases outside the gene matches. This CDR3 comprises 15 residues.

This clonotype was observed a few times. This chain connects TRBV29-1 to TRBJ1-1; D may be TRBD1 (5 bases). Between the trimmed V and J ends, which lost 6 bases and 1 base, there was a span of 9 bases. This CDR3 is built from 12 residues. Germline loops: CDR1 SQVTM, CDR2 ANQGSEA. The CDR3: CSVAGWNTEAFF. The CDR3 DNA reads TGCAGCGTAGCAGGGTGGAACACTGAAGCTTTCTTT.

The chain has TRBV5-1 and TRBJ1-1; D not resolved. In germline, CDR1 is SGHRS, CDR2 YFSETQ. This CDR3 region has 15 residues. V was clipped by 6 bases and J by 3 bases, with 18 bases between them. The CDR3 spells CASMYSLGRDTEAFF. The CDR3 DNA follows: TGCGCCAGCATGTATTCACTAGGCCGGGACACTGAAGCTTTCTTT. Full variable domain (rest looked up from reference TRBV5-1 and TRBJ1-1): KAGVTQTPRYLIKTRGQQVTLSCSPISGHRSVSWYQQTPGQGLQFLFEYFSETQRNKGNFPGRFSGRQFSNSRSEMNVSTLELGDSALYLCASMYSLGRDTEAFFGQGTRLTVV.

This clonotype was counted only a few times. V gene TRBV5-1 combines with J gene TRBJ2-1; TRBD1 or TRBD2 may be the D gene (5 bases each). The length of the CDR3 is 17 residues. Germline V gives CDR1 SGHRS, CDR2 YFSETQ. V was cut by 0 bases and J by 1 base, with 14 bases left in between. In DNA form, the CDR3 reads TGCGCCAGCAGCTTGGGCGGTGGGGGACGATCCTACAATGAGCAGTTCTTC. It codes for CASSLGGGGRSYNEQFF.

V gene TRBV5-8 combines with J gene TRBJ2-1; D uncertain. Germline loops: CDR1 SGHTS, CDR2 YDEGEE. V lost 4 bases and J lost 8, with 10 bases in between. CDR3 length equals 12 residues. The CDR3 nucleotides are TGTGCCAGCAGCCTAATCCGGGATGAGCAGTTCTTC. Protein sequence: CASSLIRDEQFF.

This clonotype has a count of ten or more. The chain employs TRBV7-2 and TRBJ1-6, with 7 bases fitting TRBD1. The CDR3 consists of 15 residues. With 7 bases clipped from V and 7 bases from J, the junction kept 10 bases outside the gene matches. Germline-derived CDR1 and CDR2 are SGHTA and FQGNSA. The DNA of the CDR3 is TGTGCCAGCACCCAAAAGGGGGCAGTAAATTCACCCCTCCACTTT. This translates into CASTQKGAVNSPLHF.

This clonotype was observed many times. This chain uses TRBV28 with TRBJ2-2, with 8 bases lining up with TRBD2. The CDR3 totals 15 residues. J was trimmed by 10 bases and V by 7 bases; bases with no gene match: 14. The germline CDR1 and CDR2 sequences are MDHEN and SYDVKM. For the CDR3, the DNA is TGTGCCAGCAAAGGAGGGGCTAGCGGGCCGGCGGAGCTGTTTTTT. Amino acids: CASKGGASGPAELFF.

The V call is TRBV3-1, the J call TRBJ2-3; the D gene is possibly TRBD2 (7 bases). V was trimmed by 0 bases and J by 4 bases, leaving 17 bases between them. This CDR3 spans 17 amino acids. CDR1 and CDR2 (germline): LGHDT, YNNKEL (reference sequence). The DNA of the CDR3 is TGTGCCAGCAGCCAAGATCCTGGGGGGGGGACATCAGATACGCAGTATTTT. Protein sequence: CASSQDPGGGTSDTQYF.

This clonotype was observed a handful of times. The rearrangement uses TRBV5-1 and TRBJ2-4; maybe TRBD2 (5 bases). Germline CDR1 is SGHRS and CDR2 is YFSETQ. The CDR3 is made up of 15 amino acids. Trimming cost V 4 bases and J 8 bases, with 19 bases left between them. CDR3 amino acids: CASSPTRTYGDIQYF. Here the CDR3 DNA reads TGCGCCAGCAGCCCCACTCGGACCTACGGGGACATTCAGTACTTC.

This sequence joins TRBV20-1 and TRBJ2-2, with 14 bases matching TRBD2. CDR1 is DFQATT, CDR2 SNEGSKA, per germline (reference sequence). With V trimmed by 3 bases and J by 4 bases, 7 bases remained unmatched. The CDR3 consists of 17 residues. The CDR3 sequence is CSASRGLAGAGTGELFF. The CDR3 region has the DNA TGCAGTGCTAGTCGGGGACTAGCGGGAGCGGGCACCGGGGAGCTGTTTTTT.

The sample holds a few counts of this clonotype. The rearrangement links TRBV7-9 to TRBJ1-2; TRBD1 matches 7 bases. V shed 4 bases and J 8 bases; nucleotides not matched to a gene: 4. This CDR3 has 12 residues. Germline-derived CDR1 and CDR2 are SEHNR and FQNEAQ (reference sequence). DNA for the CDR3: TGTGCCAGCAGCTCAGACAGGGACGGCTACACCTTC. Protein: CASSSDRDGYTF.

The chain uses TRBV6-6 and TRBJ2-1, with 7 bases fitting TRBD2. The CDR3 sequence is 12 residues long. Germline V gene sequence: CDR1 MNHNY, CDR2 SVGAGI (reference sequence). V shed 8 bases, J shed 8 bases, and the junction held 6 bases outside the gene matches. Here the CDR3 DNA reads TGTGCCAGCGGGGGGGTCAAGGATGAGCAGTTCTTC. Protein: CASGGVKDEQFF.

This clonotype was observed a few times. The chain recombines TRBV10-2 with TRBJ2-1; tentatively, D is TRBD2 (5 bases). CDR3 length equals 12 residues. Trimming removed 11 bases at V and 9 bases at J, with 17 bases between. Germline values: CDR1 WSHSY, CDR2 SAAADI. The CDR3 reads CAGSPGSSEQFF. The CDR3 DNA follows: TGCGCCGGTTCCCCGGGGAGTTCTGAGCAGTTCTTC.

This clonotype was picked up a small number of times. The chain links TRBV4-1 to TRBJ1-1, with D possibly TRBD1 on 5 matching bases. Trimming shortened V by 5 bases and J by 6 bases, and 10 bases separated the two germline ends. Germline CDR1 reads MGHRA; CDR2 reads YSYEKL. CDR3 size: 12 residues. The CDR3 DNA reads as TGCGCCAGCAGCTTTCAGGGCGCTGAAGCTTTCTTT. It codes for CASSFQGAEAFF.

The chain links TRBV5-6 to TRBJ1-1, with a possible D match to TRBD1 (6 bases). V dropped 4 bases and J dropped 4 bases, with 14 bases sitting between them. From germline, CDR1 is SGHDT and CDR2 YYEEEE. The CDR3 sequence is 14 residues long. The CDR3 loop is CASSGGGGSTEAFF. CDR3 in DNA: TGTGCCAGCAGCGGGGGAGGGGGGAGCACTGAAGCTTTCTTT.

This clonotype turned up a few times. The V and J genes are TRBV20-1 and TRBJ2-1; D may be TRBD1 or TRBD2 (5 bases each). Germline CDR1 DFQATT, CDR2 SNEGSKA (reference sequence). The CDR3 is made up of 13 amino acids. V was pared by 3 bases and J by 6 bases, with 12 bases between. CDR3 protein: CSASGASGNEQFF. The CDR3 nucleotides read TGCAGTGCTAGCGGGGCGAGCGGCAATGAGCAGTTCTTC.